Listed here is a single T cell receptor (beta chain). Indicated treatment: around 19 received Ad26.COV2.S at low or high dose, single or two shots; about 5 received placebo; per-sample allocation not given. Samples were taken on day 63 after the first vaccine or placebo injection. This sample was taken from a study of Ad26.COV2.S vaccination and SARS-CoV-2 variants. Whole-study context: Participants got Ad26.COV2.S intramuscularly, once or twice 56 days apart.

Per the germline V gene, CDR1 is LGHNA and CDR2 is YNFKEQ. The CDR3 covers 16 residues. The germline V and J ends were trimmed by 6 bases and 0 bases, with 15 bases remaining between them. This table comes from immunoSEQ multiplex PCR, and its TCRdb copy is limited to in-frame clones, with some not included. The top ten clones hold 3.5% of a sample with some 390,000 clones, approximately 90% of them seen once. This TCR was recovered from a person aged 18-65 years who received the Ad26.COV2.S COVID-19 vaccine or a placebo. The chain combines TRBV4-2 with TRBJ1-3, with D possibly being TRBD1 (6 bases). This specimen was peripheral blood, taken in a trial of Ad26.COV2.S vaccine versus placebo. CDR3: CASREAQDSSGNTIYF. The CDR3, as DNA: TGTGCCAGCAGGGAGGCCCAGGACAGCTCTGGAAACACCATATATTTT.